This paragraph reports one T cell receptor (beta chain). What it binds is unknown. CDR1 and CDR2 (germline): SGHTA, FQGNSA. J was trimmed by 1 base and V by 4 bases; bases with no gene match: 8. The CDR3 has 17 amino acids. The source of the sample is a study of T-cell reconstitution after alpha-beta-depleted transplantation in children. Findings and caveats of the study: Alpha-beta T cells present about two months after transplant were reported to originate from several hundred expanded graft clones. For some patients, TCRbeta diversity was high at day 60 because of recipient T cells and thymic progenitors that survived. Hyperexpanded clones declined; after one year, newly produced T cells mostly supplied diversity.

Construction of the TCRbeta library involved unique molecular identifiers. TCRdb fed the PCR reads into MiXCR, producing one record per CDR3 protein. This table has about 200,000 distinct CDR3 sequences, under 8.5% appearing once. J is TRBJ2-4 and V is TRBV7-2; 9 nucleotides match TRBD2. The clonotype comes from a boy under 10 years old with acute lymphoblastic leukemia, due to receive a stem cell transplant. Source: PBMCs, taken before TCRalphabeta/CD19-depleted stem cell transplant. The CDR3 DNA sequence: TGTGCCAGCAGCTCTGGCGGGAGGGCCGGGGCCAAAAACATTCAGTACTTC. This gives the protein CASSSGGRAGAKNIQYF.